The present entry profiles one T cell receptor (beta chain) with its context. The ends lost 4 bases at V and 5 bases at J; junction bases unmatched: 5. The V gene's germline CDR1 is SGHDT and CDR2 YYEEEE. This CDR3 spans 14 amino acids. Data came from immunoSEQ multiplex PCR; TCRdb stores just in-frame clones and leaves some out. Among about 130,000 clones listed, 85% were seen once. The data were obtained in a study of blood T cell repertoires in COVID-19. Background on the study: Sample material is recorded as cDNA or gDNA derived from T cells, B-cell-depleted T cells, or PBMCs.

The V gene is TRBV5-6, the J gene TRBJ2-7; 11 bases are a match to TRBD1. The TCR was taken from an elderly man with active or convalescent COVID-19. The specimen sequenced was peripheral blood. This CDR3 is CASSRTGGGDEQYF. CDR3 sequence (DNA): TGTGCCAGCAGCAGGACAGGGGGCGGGGACGAGCAGTACTTC.